The text below deals with one T cell receptor (beta chain). The antigen is unknown. The table came from immunoSEQ multiplex PCR; TCRdb's copy has only in-frame clones and leaves some out. Altogether roughly 41,000 clones are present, over 75% being singletons, with the ten largest covering 2.9%. The sample originates from a study of lymphopenia after photon versus proton radiotherapy. Broader study findings: In patients who died, overall survival fell as post-nadir TCR diversity dropped more. Photon-treated patients lost naive T cells and TCR diversity; proton-treated stayed stable. Survival link was tested only in deceased patients; proton benefit remains a possibility.

The receptor comes from a man aged 45-65 years with gastric cancer. The sample in question was peripheral blood, obtained from a patient treated with photon-based radiotherapy.

The CDR3 loop reads CASNHRGPGGVQHTF. In DNA form, the CDR3 reads TGTGCCAGTAATCATCGGGGACCCGGCGGGGTACAGCACACCTTC. The chain combines TRBV19 with TRBJ1-2; D might be TRBD1 (5 bases). V lost 7 bases and J lost 12, with 27 bases in between. Germline lookup yields CDR1 LNHDA and CDR2 SQIVND (reference sequence). The CDR3 is 15 amino acids.